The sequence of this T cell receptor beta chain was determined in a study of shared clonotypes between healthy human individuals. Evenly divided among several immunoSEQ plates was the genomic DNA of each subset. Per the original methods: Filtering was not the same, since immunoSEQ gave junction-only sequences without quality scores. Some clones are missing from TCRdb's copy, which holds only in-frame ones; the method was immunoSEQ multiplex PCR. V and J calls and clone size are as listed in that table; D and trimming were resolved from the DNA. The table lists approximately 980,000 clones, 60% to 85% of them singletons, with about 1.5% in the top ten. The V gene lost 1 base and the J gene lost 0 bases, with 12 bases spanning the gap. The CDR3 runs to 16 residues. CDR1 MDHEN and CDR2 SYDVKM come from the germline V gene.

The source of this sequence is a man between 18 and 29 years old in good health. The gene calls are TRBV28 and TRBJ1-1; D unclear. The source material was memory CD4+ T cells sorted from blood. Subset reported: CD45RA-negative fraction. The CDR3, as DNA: TGTGCCAGCAGTTTATTCGGGATAGGGATGAACACTGAAGCTTTCTTT. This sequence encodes CASSLFGIGMNTEAFF.